These T cell receptor beta chains were read from a single sample in a study of CD8 T cells in Susac syndrome. Each CDR3 protein is one row after TCRdb ran MiXCR on the immunoSEQ multiplex PCR reads. The sample carries around 180,000 distinct CDR3 sequences, roughly 96% recorded once. Sequencing was carried out using CD8+ T cells from PBMCs. The source is a human donor with multiple sclerosis. The CDR3 runs from the conserved cysteine through the conserved F or W. A D gene is named only where the DNA matches it firmly. Not all rows give a size; the values are once, few, many and, for expanded clones, a class.

d_call j_call clone_size v_call cdr3_aa cdr3_nt
TRBD1 TRBJ1-2 NA TRBV9 CASSALPGGNGYTF TGTGCCAGCAGTGCACTACCAGGGGGGAATGGCTACACCTTC
TRBD2 TRBJ2-1 once TRBV7-9 CASSPRRTSGWASYNEQFF TGTGCCAGCAGCCCCCGTCGGACTAGCGGGTGGGCCTCCTACAATGAGCAGTTCTTC
NA TRBJ2-1 NA TRBV6-1 CASSERGNEQFF TGTGCCAGCAGTGAGAGGGGGAATGAGCAGTTCTTC
NA TRBJ1-4 NA TRBV6-2/TRBV6-3 CASSYWAAEKLFF TGTGCCAGCAGTTACTGGGCAGCCGAAAAACTGTTTTTT
NA TRBJ1-5 NA TRBV7-9 CASSLAVSNQPQHF TGTGCCAGCAGCTTAGCGGTTAGCAATCAGCCCCAGCATTTT
NA TRBJ2-1 NA TRBV2 CASRIYHNEQFF TGTGCCAGCAGGATTTACCACAATGAGCAGTTCTTC
TRBD1 TRBJ1-6 NA TRBV7-8 CASSLSGTGPRSPLHF TGTGCCAGCAGCTTATCCGGGACAGGCCCTCGATCACCCCTCCACTTT
TRBD2 TRBJ2-3 NA TRBV19 CAASGSTDTQYF TGTGCGGCTAGCGGGAGTACAGATACGCAGTATTTT
NA TRBJ2-7 NA TRBV28 CASSLIGGNYEQYF TGTGCCAGCAGTTTAATTGGGGGAAACTACGAGCAGTACTTC
NA TRBJ2-7 NA TRBV27 CASSDSPRGYEQYF TGTGCCAGCAGTGACAGTCCTAGAGGGTACGAGCAGTACTTC
NA TRBJ1-1 NA TRBV25-1 CASSGSYTEAFF TGTGCCAGCAGTGGATCGTACACTGAAGCTTTCTTT
TRBD2 TRBJ2-1 NA TRBV11-1 CASSSPRGSGTYPSYNEQFF TGTGCCAGCAGCTCCCCCCGGGGTAGCGGGACCTACCCCTCCTACAATGAGCAGTTCTTC
TRBD1 TRBJ2-3 NA TRBV5-1 CASSLDRGPNTDTQYF TGCGCCAGCAGCTTGGACAGGGGGCCAAACACAGATACGCAGTATTTT
TRBD2 TRBJ2-3 NA TRBV5-1 CASSPRRLAGDYTDTQYF TGCGCCAGCAGCCCAAGGCGGCTAGCGGGGGACTACACAGATACGCAGTATTTT
NA TRBJ2-7 NA TRBV19 CASSPSTGSYEQYF TGTGCCAGTAGTCCCTCGACAGGCTCCTACGAGCAGTACTTC
NA TRBJ1-2 NA TRBV5-6 CASSLVDGDVYGYTF TGTGCCAGCAGCTTGGTTGATGGGGATGTCTATGGCTACACCTTC
TRBD1 TRBJ1-2 NA TRBV15 CATSTTGVGSQYGYTF TGTGCCACCAGCACGACAGGGGTCGGCTCCCAATATGGCTACACCTTC
NA TRBJ2-3 NA TRBV2 CASSGGSGTDTQYF TGTGCCAGCAGTGGGGGTAGCGGTACAGATACGCAGTATTTT
TRBD2 TRBJ2-3 NA TRBV2 CASSSGTSGTDTQYF TGTGCCAGCAGTTCCGGGACTAGCGGCACAGATACGCAGTATTTT
NA TRBJ1-3 NA TRBV7-9 CASQKTGNTIYF TGTGCCAGCCAGAAGACTGGAAACACCATATATTTT
TRBD1 TRBJ2-7 NA TRBV9 CASSKGQTYEQYF TGTGCCAGCAGCAAGGGACAGACCTACGAGCAGTACTTC
NA TRBJ2-5 NA TRBV7-9 CASSFETQYF TGTGCCAGCAGCTTCGAGACCCAGTACTTC
NA TRBJ2-7 NA TRBV6-5 CASRGGHSYEQYF TGTGCCAGCAGGGGTGGACATTCCTACGAGCAGTACTTC
NA TRBJ2-1 NA TRBV13 CASSVRVGLDVGEQFF TGTGCCAGCAGCGTCCGTGTTGGACTGGATGTCGGTGAGCAGTTCTTC
TRBD2 TRBJ2-7 NA TRBV20-1 CSARDLLAGDPYEQYF TGCAGTGCTAGAGATCTTCTAGCGGGAGACCCCTACGAGCAGTACTTC
NA TRBJ2-7 NA TRBV28 CASRGSGAYEQYF TGTGCCAGCAGGGGTAGCGGCGCCTACGAGCAGTACTTC
NA TRBJ2-1 NA TRBV27 CATRWGPTYNEQFF TGTGCCACCAGGTGGGGGCCCACCTACAATGAGCAGTTCTTC
NA TRBJ1-5 few TRBV7-8 CASSLGREGRPQHF TGTGCCAGCAGCTTAGGCAGGGAAGGTCGGCCCCAGCATTTT
NA TRBJ2-7 NA TRBV6-1 CASSELSGSSYEQYF TGTGCCAGCAGTGAACTCAGCGGAAGCTCCTACGAGCAGTACTTC
NA TRBJ2-7 NA TRBV29-1 CSVELPGSSYEQYF TGCAGCGTTGAACTTCCCGGAAGCTCCTACGAGCAGTACTTC
TRBD2 TRBJ2-7 NA TRBV2 CASGLAGNSYEQYF TGTGCCAGCGGACTAGCGGGGAACTCCTACGAGCAGTACTTC
NA TRBJ1-1 NA TRBV4-1 CASSQSGQLGAFF TGCGCCAGCAGCCAATCCGGCCAGTTGGGAGCTTTCTTT
NA TRBJ2-5 NA TRBV14 CASSQDLEYQETQYF TGTGCCAGCAGCCAAGACTTAGAATACCAAGAGACCCAGTACTTC
NA TRBJ2-7 NA TRBV2 CASSERDKSYEQYF TGTGCCAGCAGTGAACGGGACAAGAGCTACGAGCAGTACTTC
NA TRBJ2-7 NA TRBV4-1 CASSQVQGGGSEQYF TGCGCCAGCAGCCAAGTGCAGGGCGGAGGCAGCGAGCAGTACTTC
TRBD2 TRBJ2-7 NA TRBV27 CASSWGLAGAYEQYF TGTGCCAGCAGTTGGGGACTAGCGGGCGCCTACGAGCAGTACTTC
NA TRBJ2-5 NA TRBV25-1 CASSEFGDGTQYF TGTGCCAGCAGTGAATTTGGAGACGGGACCCAGTACTTC
NA TRBJ1-1 NA TRBV29-1 CSAQGVGYTEAFF TGCAGCGCCCAGGGAGTTGGGTACACTGAAGCTTTCTTT
NA TRBJ2-2 NA TRBV21-1 CASSTGHKNTGELFF TGTGCCAGCAGCACCGGACACAAGAACACCGGGGAGCTGTTTTTT
NA TRBJ2-1 NA TRBV13 CASSPVPIANEQFF TGTGCCAGCAGCCCAGTTCCTATAGCAAATGAGCAGTTCTTC
NA TRBJ2-1 NA TRBV9 CASSGGLTLGNEQFF TGTGCCAGCAGCGGGGGACTGACCTTGGGCAATGAGCAGTTCTTC
NA TRBJ1-2 NA TRBV15 CATSRVHDSSVYGYTF TGTGCCACCAGCAGGGTGCACGACAGTTCAGTCTATGGCTACACCTTC
TRBD2 TRBJ2-3 NA TRBV3-1 CASSRSPLAGGPTDTQYF TGTGCCAGCAGCCGAAGCCCCCTAGCGGGGGGGCCCACAGATACGCAGTATTTT
TRBD1 TRBJ2-7 NA TRBV7-9 CASSEADRLAVDEQYF TGTGCCAGCAGCGAAGCGGACAGGTTGGCCGTCGACGAGCAGTACTTC
TRBD2 TRBJ2-7 NA TRBV20-1 CSAPGGAGNYEQYF TGCAGTGCTCCCGGCGGAGCGGGAAACTACGAGCAGTACTTC
NA TRBJ1-6 NA TRBV6-2/TRBV6-3 CASSDAGTTVYGSPLHF TGTGCCAGCAGTGATGCAGGGACGACGGTATACGGTTCACCCCTCCACTTT
NA TRBJ2-6 NA TRBV3-1 CASSHGTSIGGANVLTF TGTGCCAGCAGCCACGGGACAAGTATTGGTGGGGCCAACGTCCTGACTTTC
TRBD1 TRBJ2-2 NA TRBV25-1 CASSGQGAHTGELFF TGTGCCAGCAGTGGACAGGGGGCTCACACCGGGGAGCTGTTTTTT
TRBD2 TRBJ2-1 NA TRBV20-1 CSARDSTSGDNEQFF TGCAGTGCTAGAGATTCCACCAGCGGGGACAATGAGCAGTTCTTC
TRBD1 TRBJ1-1 few TRBV7-2 CASSLVRGWTEAFF TGTGCCAGCAGCTTAGTCAGGGGGTGGACTGAAGCTTTCTTT
TRBD1 TRBJ2-1 NA TRBV12-3/TRBV12-4 CASSSTGAPLYNEQFF TGTGCCAGCAGTTCAACAGGGGCACCCCTCTACAATGAGCAGTTCTTC
NA TRBJ2-7 NA TRBV2 CANKRDEQYF TGTGCCAACAAGAGGGACGAGCAGTACTTC
NA TRBJ2-4 NA TRBV20-1 CSARDWEDVNIQYF TGCAGTGCTAGAGATTGGGAGGACGTAAACATTCAGTACTTC
NA TRBJ1-4 NA TRBV25-1 CASSSTVKLFF TGTGCCAGCAGTTCGACAGTAAAACTGTTTTTT
NA TRBJ2-4 once TRBV20-1 CSARDLSVAKNIQYF TGCAGTGCTAGAGATCTGAGTGTAGCCAAAAACATTCAGTACTTC
NA TRBJ2-2 once TRBV13 CASSFSQTGELFF TGTGCCAGCAGCTTCAGCCAAACCGGGGAGCTGTTTTTT